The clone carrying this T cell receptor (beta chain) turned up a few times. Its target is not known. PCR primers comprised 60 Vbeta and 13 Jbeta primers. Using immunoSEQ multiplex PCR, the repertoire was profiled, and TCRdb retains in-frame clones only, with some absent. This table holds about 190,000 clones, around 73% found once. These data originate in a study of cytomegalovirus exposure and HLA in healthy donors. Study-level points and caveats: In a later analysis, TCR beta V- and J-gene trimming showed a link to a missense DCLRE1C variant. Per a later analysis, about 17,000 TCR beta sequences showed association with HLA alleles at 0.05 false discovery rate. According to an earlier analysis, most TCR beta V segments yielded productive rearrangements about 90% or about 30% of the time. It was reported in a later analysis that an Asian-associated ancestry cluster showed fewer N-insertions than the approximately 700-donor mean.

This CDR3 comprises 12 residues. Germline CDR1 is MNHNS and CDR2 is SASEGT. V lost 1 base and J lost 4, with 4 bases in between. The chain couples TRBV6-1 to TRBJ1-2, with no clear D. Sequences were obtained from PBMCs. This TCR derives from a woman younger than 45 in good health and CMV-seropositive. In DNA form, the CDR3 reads TGTGCCAGCAGTGAAGGCAGCTATGGCTACACCTTC. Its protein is CASSEGSYGYTF.